What follows are 13 T cell receptor beta chains derived from one specimen sequenced in a study of shared clonotypes between healthy human individuals. Sequenced by immunoSEQ multiplex PCR; TCRdb stores in-frame clones only, minus some. The sample includes about 2 million clones, 85% to 95% of them seen just once. Input material: naive CD4+ T cells sorted from blood. Indicated subset: CD45RA+ positively selected. These receptors originate from a man aged 18 to 35 in good health.

The chain links TRBV11-2 to TRBJ2-5; possible D gene TRBD2, 6 bases. The germline V gene encodes CDR1 SGHAT and CDR2 FQNNGV. The V end was cut by 7 bases, the J end by 3 bases, with 18 bases between. The CDR3 loop spans 15 amino acids. In DNA, the CDR3 is TGTGCCAGCACCTCCATGGGGGGTTTGGAAGAGACCCAGTACTTC. Its translation: CASTSMGGLEETQYF.

The J gene is TRBJ2-2, the V gene TRBV5-4, with D uncertain. Germline values: CDR1 SGHNT, CDR2 YYREEE (reference sequence). CDR3 length: 13 amino acids. V lost 5 bases, J lost 9 bases, and 14 bases lay in between. Here the CDR3 DNA reads TGTGCCAGCAGTATAGACCCGCCCCGGGAGCTGTTTTTT. Encoded protein: CASSIDPPRELFF.

The chain has TRBV30 and TRBJ2-5; 9 nucleotides align to TRBD2. The CDR3 is 14 residues long. J lost 5 bases, V lost 3 bases, and 7 bases had no gene match. Germline lookup yields CDR1 GTSNPN and CDR2 SVGIG (reference sequence). The CDR3 nucleotides read TGTGCCTGGAGGGTTAGCGGGAGTTCGGAGACCCAGTACTTC. Its protein product is CAWRVSGSSETQYF.

This chain connects TRBV6-1 to TRBJ2-7; D assignment may be TRBD1 or TRBD2 (5 bases each). The CDR3 length is 11 residues. Germline values: CDR1 MNHNS, CDR2 SASEGT. Trimming removed 6 bases at V and 7 bases at J, with 10 bases between. The CDR3: CASRGWGEQYF. CDR3 in DNA: TGTGCCAGCAGGGGCTGGGGGGAGCAGTACTTC.

The V and J genes are TRBV5-1 and TRBJ2-5; 8 bases agree with TRBD1. The CDR3 covers 14 residues. Germline CDR1 SGHRS, CDR2 YFSETQ. Germline trimming cut 5 bases from V and 4 bases from J; bases unmatched to any gene: 7. CDR3 DNA: TGCGCCAGCAGGCCCGACAGGGGACGAGAGACCCAGTACTTC. Its translation is CASRPDRGRETQYF.

The CDR3 here is CASSAQESSYEQYF. CDR3 sequence (DNA): TGTGCCAGCAGTGCGCAGGAGAGCTCCTACGAGCAGTACTTC. The chain is built from TRBV2 and TRBJ2-7; D is unclear. Germline V gene data show CDR1 as SNHLY and CDR2 as FYNNEI. The germline V and J ends were trimmed by 4 bases and 0 bases, with 10 bases remaining between them. This CDR3 is built from 14 residues.

The chain carries TRBV19 and TRBJ1-5; D may be TRBD1 (5 bases). The germline V gene has CDR1 LNHDA and CDR2 SQIVND (reference sequence). V was shortened by 11 bases and J by 0 bases, with 23 bases between the two germline ends. The CDR3 extends over 17 amino acids. CDR3 coding DNA: TGTGCCCCCGCACAGGACACATTAAGATGTAGCAATCAGCCCCAGCATTTT. Residues: CAPAQDTLRCSNQPQHF.

This chain links TRBV7-8 with TRBJ1-2; D is possibly TRBD1 (5 bases). Germline lookup yields CDR1 SGHVS and CDR2 FQNEAQ. The CDR3 spans 13 residues. V was clipped by 2 bases and J by 6 bases, with 10 bases between them. CDR3 DNA sequence: TGTGCCAGCAGCTTATTGCAGGGCAATGGCTACACCTTC. It specifies CASSLLQGNGYTF. Drawing the rest from reference TRBV7-8 and TRBJ1-2, the complete variable domain is GAGVSQSPRYKVAKRGQDVALRCDPISGHVSLFWYQQALGQGPEFLTYFQNEAQLDKSGLPSDRFFAERPEGSVSTLKIQRTQQEDSAVYLCASSLLQGNGYTFGSGTRLTVV.

The V gene is TRBV7-8, the J gene TRBJ2-2; D not resolved. Germline CDR1 reads SGHVS; CDR2 reads FQNEAQ. This CDR3 is 14 amino acids long. The V and J ends lost 4 bases and 5 bases respectively, with 11 bases between them. CDR3 amino acids: CASSSELGTGELFF. The CDR3, as DNA: TGTGCCAGCAGCTCGGAACTGGGGACCGGGGAGCTGTTTTTT.

The rearrangement joins TRBV27 to TRBJ1-6; the D gene is possibly TRBD1 (5 bases). This CDR3 is built from 15 residues. Trimming took off 3 bases at V and 6 bases at J, with 12 bases between the two ends. In germline, CDR1 is MNHEY, CDR2 SMNVEV (reference sequence). CDR3: CASSLEQVGNSPLHF. CDR3 nucleotides: TGTGCCAGCAGTTTGGAACAGGTCGGTAATTCACCCCTCCACTTT.

This chain uses TRBV28 with TRBJ2-5, with D possibly matching TRBD2 (5 bases). The V gene's germline CDR1 is MDHEN and CDR2 SYDVKM. V lost 6 bases, J lost 2 bases, and 16 bases lay in between. The CDR3 loop spans 15 amino acids. In DNA form, the CDR3 reads TGTGCCAGCAGCCCCGGCGGACTCGCACAAGAGACCCAGTACTTC. It encodes CASSPGGLAQETQYF. The entire variable domain, with the rest obtained from reference TRBV28 and TRBJ2-5, is as follows: DVKVTQSSRYLVKRTGEKVFLECVQDMDHENMFWYRQDPGLGLRLIYFSYDVKMKEKGDIPEGYSVSREKKERFSLILESASTNQTSMYLCASSPGGLAQETQYFGPGTRLLVL.

The chain has TRBV10-1 and TRBJ1-1; TRBD1 agrees at 8 bases. With V trimmed by 5 bases and J by 5 bases, 7 bases remained unmatched. Germline CDR1 reads WNHNN; CDR2 reads SYGVQD (reference sequence). This CDR3 is built from 14 residues. The CDR3 sequence: CASSSQGAGTEAFF. Written as DNA, the CDR3 is TGCGCCAGCAGTTCTCAGGGGGCTGGAACTGAAGCTTTCTTT.

The gene calls are TRBV5-1 and TRBJ2-7; D possibly uses TRBD1 or TRBD2 (5 bases each). V lost 4 bases, J lost 0 bases, and 17 bases lay in between. The CDR3 is 16 amino acids. Germline V CDR1 and CDR2: SGHRS, YFSETQ. In DNA, the CDR3 is TGCGCCAGCAGCCTGGCGGCCGGGACGGTCTCCTACGAGCAGTACTTC. The encoded protein is CASSLAAGTVSYEQYF.